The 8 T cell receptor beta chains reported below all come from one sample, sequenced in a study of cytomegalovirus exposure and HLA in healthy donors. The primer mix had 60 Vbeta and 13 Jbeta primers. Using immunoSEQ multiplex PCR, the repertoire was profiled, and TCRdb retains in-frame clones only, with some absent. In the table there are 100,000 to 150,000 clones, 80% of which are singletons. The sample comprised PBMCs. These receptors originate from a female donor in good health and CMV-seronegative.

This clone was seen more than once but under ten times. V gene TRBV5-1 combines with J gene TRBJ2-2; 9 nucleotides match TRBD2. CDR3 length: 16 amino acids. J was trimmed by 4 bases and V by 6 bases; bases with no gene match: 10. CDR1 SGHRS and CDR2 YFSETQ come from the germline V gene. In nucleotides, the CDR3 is TGCGCCAGCACCTTTGTCGCGGGAGGGCGCACCGGGGAGCTGTTTTTT. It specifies CASTFVAGGRTGELFF.

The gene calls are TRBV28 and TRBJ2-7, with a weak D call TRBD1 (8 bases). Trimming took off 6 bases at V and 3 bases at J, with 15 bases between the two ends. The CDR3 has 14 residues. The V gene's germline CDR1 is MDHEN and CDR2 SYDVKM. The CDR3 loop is CASSWTGTNYEQYF. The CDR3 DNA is TGTGCCAGCAGCTGGACAGGGACTAACTACGAGCAGTACTTC.

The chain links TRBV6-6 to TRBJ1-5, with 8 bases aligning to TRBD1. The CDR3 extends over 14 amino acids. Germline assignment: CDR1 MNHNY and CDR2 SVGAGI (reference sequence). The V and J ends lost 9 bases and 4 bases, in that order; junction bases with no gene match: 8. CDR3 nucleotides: TGTGCCAGTTCGGGGACAGGCCTTAATCAGCCCCAGCATTTT. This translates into CASSGTGLNQPQHF.

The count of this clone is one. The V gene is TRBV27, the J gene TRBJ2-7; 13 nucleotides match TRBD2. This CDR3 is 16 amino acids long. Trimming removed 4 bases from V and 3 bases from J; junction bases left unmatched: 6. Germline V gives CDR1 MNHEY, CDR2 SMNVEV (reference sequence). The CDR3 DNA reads TGTGCCAGCAGTTGGACTAGCGGGAGCGTCGGCTACGAGCAGTACTTC. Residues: CASSWTSGSVGYEQYF.

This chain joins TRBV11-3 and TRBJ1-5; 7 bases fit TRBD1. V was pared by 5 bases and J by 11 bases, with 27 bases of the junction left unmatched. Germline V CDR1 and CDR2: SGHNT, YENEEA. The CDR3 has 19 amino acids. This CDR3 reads CASSATTGIGVFLGRAQHF. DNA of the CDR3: TGTGCCAGCAGCGCGACGACAGGGATTGGGGTTTTTCTTGGTCGGGCCCAGCATTTT.

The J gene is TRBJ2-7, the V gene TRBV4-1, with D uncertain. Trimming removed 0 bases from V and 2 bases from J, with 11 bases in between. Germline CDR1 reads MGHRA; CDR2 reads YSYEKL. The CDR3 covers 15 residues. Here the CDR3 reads CASSQDSQAPYEQYF. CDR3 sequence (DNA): TGCGCCAGCAGCCAAGATTCTCAGGCGCCCTACGAGCAGTACTTC.

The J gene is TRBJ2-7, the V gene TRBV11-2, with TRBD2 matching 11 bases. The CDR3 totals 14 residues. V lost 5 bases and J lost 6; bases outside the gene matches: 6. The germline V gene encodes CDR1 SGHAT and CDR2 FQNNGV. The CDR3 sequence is CASSLGLAGTEQYF. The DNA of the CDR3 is TGTGCCAGCAGCCTAGGACTAGCGGGTACCGAGCAGTACTTC.

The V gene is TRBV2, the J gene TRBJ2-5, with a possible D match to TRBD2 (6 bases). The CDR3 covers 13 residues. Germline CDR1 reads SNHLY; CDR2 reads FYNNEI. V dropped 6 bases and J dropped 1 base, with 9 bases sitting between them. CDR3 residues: CASRGDFQETQYF. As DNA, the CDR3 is TGTGCCAGCAGAGGGGACTTCCAAGAGACCCAGTACTTC.